This is a list of T cell receptor beta chains from one sample in a study of blood T cell repertoires in COVID-19. Some clones are missing from TCRdb's copy, which holds only in-frame ones; the method was immunoSEQ multiplex PCR. The sample lists roughly 250,000 clones, 80% to 95% seen once, with less than 2.5% in the top ten. Sample: PBMCs or T cells enriched from blood (not recorded which). The source of these receptors is a woman between 18 and 30 years old who had recovered from COVID-19. The CDR3 runs from the conserved cysteine through the conserved F or W. A D gene is named only where the DNA matches it firmly. Where a row states a size, it is once, few, many or the class of an expanded clone; other rows omit it.

v_gene	d_gene	abundance	j_gene	CDR3aa	CDR3nt
TRBV9	TRBD2	.	TRBJ2-3	CASSPLIAGGRDTQYF	TGTGCCAGCAGCCCGCTTATAGCGGGGGGGCGAGATACGCAGTATTTT
TRBV28	TRBD1	once	TRBJ2-5	CASLTRDRGRRETQYF	TGTGCCAGCCTAACCCGGGACAGGGGGCGCAGGGAGACCCAGTACTTC
TRBV6-5	.	.	TRBJ1-1	CASSHRNTEAFF	TGTGCCAGCAGTCACAGGAACACTGAAGCTTTCTTT
TRBV4-1	.	once	TRBJ2-1	CASSQVGLRDEQFF	TGCGCCAGCAGCCAAGTCGGGTTGAGGGATGAGCAGTTCTTC
TRBV9	TRBD2	.	TRBJ2-1	CASSTRLAGGPFNEQFF	TGTGCCAGCAGCACCCGACTAGCGGGAGGGCCATTCAATGAGCAGTTCTTC
TRBV9	.	.	TRBJ1-2	CASSANNRESHGYTF	TGTGCCAGCAGCGCCAATAACAGGGAGTCGCATGGCTACACCTTC
TRBV10-3	.	.	TRBJ2-5	CAIGPGRETQYF	TGTGCCATCGGTCCAGGGCGAGAGACCCAGTACTTC
TRBV2	TRBD1	.	TRBJ1-2	CASSTGQGAGYTF	TGTGCCAGCAGTACCGGACAGGGGGCTGGCTACACCTTC
TRBV9	.	few	TRBJ2-4	CASSVGEGAIQYF	TGTGCCAGCAGCGTAGGTGAGGGAGCCATTCAGTACTTC
TRBV27	.	.	TRBJ2-7	CASSLSPYGRYEQYF	TGTGCCAGCAGTTTATCCCCCTACGGGAGATACGAGCAGTACTTC
TRBV5-4	.	.	TRBJ2-3	CASSLKQATDTQYF	TGTGCCAGCAGCTTAAAGCAGGCCACAGATACGCAGTATTTT
TRBV15	TRBD2	.	TRBJ2-1	CATSRDGGRSLQEQFF	TGTGCCACCAGCAGAGACGGCGGGAGGAGTTTACAGGAGCAGTTCTTC
TRBV3-1/TRBV3-2	TRBD1	.	TRBJ1-1	CASSRPGGYTEAFF	TGTGCCAGCAGCCGCCCAGGGGGTTATACTGAAGCTTTCTTT
TRBV19	TRBD1	once	TRBJ1-2	CASTRGREGYTF	TGTGCCAGTACCAGGGGGCGGGAAGGCTACACCTTC
TRBV10-3	TRBD2	.	TRBJ2-3	CATRTSGSTDTQYF	TGTGCCACAAGGACTAGCGGCAGCACAGATACGCAGTATTTT
TRBV7-9	.	.	TRBJ2-1	CASSEGLYYSYNEQFF	TGTGCCAGCAGCGAGGGACTCTACTACTCCTACAATGAGCAGTTCTTC
TRBV27	.	.	TRBJ2-2	CASSLTDILGGELFF	TGTGCCAGCAGTTTAACCGACATTTTGGGCGGGGAGCTGTTTTTT